The clone carrying this T cell receptor (beta chain) was detected once. Its antigen is unidentified. The CDR3 runs 13 residues. J lost 6 bases, V lost 10 bases, and 8 bases had no gene match. Germline values: CDR1 MDHEN, CDR2 SYDVKM. In the PCR, 60 Vbeta and 13 Jbeta primers were used. TCRdb keeps only in-frame clones here, not all; method: immunoSEQ multiplex PCR. Of 95,000 to 150,000 clones listed, around 77% were seen once; the top ten hold around 3.9%. The data stem from a study of cytomegalovirus exposure and HLA in healthy donors. The CMV serostatus of this donor went unrecorded. Study-wide points: Prior analysis indicated that the majority of TCR beta V segments exhibited productivity approximately 87% or approximately 30% of the time. Analysis was performed later, and it showed HLA-associated TCR beta chains to be more clonally expanded than equally common others.

This chain uses TRBV28 with TRBJ1-2; 10 bases are shared with TRBD1. This TCR came from a human donor in good health. The specimen sequenced was PBMCs. CDR3: CATTLGTGDGYTF. CDR3 coding DNA: TGTGCCACCACCCTCGGGACAGGGGATGGCTACACCTTC.